This T cell receptor beta chain emerged from a study of persistence of HIV-infected CD4 T cells. In the case of this clone: Antigen: not known.

This was the immunoSEQ version 4 assay in survey mode. Assay: immunoSEQ multiplex PCR; the TCRdb copy retains only in-frame clones and omits some. The table lists 30,000 to 35,000 clones, roughly four fifths of them singletons. Cells were stimulated with CMV-infected fibroblast lysates at about 9.4 ug/mL. CD40L/CD69 double-negative CD45RO-high memory CD4+ T cells were collected. The clonotype was recovered from an adult man with HIV who was CMV-seropositive. The sequences come from CD4+ T cells sorted from PBMCs after approximately 19-hour stimulation, collected from a patient who received antiretroviral therapy.

CDR3 DNA: TGCGCCAGCAGCCACTCCGGGGACTACAATGAGCAGTTCTTC. This encodes CASSHSGDYNEQFF. V and J are TRBV4-3 and TRBJ2-1; maybe TRBD2 (5 bases). Germline V gene sequence: CDR1 LGHNA, CDR2 YSLEER. The CDR3 loop spans 14 amino acids. With 3 bases removed from V and 3 bases from J, the gap between germline ends came to 9 bases.